This T cell receptor (beta chain) was observed in a study of cytomegalovirus exposure and HLA in healthy donors. In the PCR, 60 Vbeta and 13 Jbeta primers were used. Original methodology: In a later analysis, of tens of millions of unique beta chains, about 10 million appeared in at least two donors. Repertoires were generated with immunoSEQ multiplex PCR, while TCRdb's copy carries only in-frame clones and drops some. D and trimming were read from the DNA, whereas the V and J calls and clone size are those reported in that table. The sample includes about 150,000 clones, around 70% of them seen just once. The CDR3 has 15 amino acids. Germline V CDR1 and CDR2: LNHDA, SQIVND (reference sequence). Deletions cut 3 bases from V and 5 bases from J, with 13 bases between.

This sequence was found in a woman aged 55 to 70 in good health and CMV-seropositive. The rearrangement joins TRBV19 to TRBJ2-2; TRBD2 is a possible D gene (6 bases). The sequenced sample consisted of PBMCs. The CDR3 is CASSMRDVATGELFF. The DNA for the CDR3 is TGTGCCAGTAGTATGCGGGATGTGGCGACCGGGGAGCTGTTTTTT.